The present T cell receptor beta chain was sequenced within a study of T cell changes during pregnancy in multiple sclerosis. Per the germline V gene, CDR1 is LNHDA and CDR2 is SQIVND (reference sequence). The CDR3 is 15 amino acids. J gave up 3 bases and V 3 bases, and 3 bases lay outside the gene matches. Profiling relied on immunoSEQ multiplex PCR, and the TCRdb table lists in-frame clones only, not all of them. The top ten hold 0.9% of the sample, which has about 75,000 clones, approximately 88% seen once. This sequence was found in a female donor in good health, enrolled as a control in a pregnancy study. The rearrangement uses TRBV19 and TRBJ2-5; 11 bases agree with TRBD2. The sequencing here drew on peripheral blood, taken in the first trimester of pregnancy. This CDR3 is CASSISGLAEETQYF. As DNA, the CDR3 is TGTGCCAGTAGTATTTCGGGACTAGCGGAAGAGACCCAGTACTTC. The full variable domain, completed using reference TRBV19 and TRBJ2-5, is DGGITQSPKYLFRKEGQNVTLSCEQNLNHDAMYWYRQDPGQGLRLIYYSQIVNDFQKGDIAEGYSVSREKKESFPLTVTSAQKNPTAFYLCASSISGLAEETQYFGPGTRLLVL.